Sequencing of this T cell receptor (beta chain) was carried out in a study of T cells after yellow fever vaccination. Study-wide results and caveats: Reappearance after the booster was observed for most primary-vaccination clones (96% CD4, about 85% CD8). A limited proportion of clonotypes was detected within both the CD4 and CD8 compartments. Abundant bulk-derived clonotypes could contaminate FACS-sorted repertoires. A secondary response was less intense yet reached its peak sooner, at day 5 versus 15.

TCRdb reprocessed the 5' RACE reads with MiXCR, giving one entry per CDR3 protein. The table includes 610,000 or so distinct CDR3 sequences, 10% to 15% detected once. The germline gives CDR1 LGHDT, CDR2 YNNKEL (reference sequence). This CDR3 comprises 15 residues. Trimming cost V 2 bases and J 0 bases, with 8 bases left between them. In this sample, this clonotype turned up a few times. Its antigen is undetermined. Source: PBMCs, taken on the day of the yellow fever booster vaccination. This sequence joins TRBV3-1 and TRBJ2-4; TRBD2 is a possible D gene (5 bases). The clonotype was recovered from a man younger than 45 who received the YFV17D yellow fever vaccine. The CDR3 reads CASSQPGLAKNIQYF. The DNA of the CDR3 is TGTGCCAGCAGCCAACCCGGACTAGCCAAAAACATTCAGTACTTC.